The text below deals with one T cell receptor (beta chain). Its antigen remains unknown. The sample comes from a study of immune evolution from preneoplasia to lung adenocarcinoma. General study results and limits: Later-stage lesions appeared to have more T cells, more diversity, less clonality. From normal lung to invasive adenocarcinoma, top clone frequencies appeared to decrease.

Patient tissue came from resections in Japan or China, 2014–2017. The V end lost 2 bases, the J end lost 7 bases, and 9 bases lay between the germline ends. There are 13 residues in the CDR3. Germline CDR1 MDHEN, CDR2 SYDVKM. Sequencing was performed with immunoSEQ multiplex PCR; in TCRdb, only in-frame clones are kept and a portion is missing. This sample has about 5,000 clones, with around four fifths found just once. Sequencing was done on a sample of FFPE adjacent normal lung tissue. The genes are TRBV28 and TRBJ1-5; D perhaps matches TRBD1 (5 bases). The TCR sequence derives from a donor aged 70 or older with lung adenocarcinoma. CDR3: CASSLIWDQPQHF. CDR3 nucleotide sequence: TGTGCCAGCAGTTTAATTTGGGACCAGCCCCAGCATTTT.